Listed below are T cell receptor beta chains from one sample, sequenced in a study of blood T cell repertoires in COVID-19. Assay: immunoSEQ multiplex PCR; the TCRdb copy retains only in-frame clones and omits some. The table has roughly 9,000 clones, less than 90% seen once. The sequenced sample consisted of peripheral blood. These receptors all come from a man aged 55 to 69 with acute or convalescent COVID-19. CDR3s include the opening cysteine and the closing phenylalanine or tryptophan. The D gene is left open where the match is weak. A clone size is listed for some rows: how often the clone was seen (once, few, many), or a class if it is expanded.

CDR3: CASSLAGGPDTQYF
DNA: TGTGCCAGCAGTTTAGCGGGAGGGCCCGATACGCAGTATTTT
V: TRBV6-2/TRBV6-3
size: .
J: TRBJ2-3
D: TRBD2

CDR3: CASSIGGLSNQPQHF
DNA: TGTGCCAGTAGTATAGGAGGGCTTAGCAATCAGCCCCAGCATTTT
V: TRBV19
size: .
J: TRBJ1-5
D: .

CDR3: CASRGTGSFYGYTF
DNA: TGTGCCAGCAGAGGGACAGGTTCCTTCTATGGCTACACCTTC
V: TRBV28
size: .
J: TRBJ1-2
D: TRBD1

CDR3: CASSLGLAGGPLEQYF
DNA: TGCGCCAGCAGCCTCGGTCTAGCGGGAGGGCCGTTGGAGCAGTACTTC
V: TRBV5-1
size: .
J: TRBJ2-7
D: TRBD2

CDR3: CASRRSGLTDTQYF
DNA: TGTGCCAGCAGAAGGAGCGGGCTCACAGATACGCAGTATTTT
V: TRBV7-9
size: .
J: TRBJ2-3
D: .

CDR3: CASSSNFRDREKTQYF
DNA: TGTGCCAGCAGTTCCAACTTCAGGGACAGGGAGAAGACCCAGTACTTC
V: TRBV6-2/TRBV6-3
size: large
J: TRBJ2-5
D: TRBD1

CDR3: CASSLEAGGHHSPLHF
DNA: TGTGCCAGCAGCTTGGAGGCAGGGGGCCATCATTCACCCCTCCACTTT
V: TRBV5-6
size: .
J: TRBJ1-6
D: TRBD1

CDR3: CASSAGLAGGSQETQYF
DNA: TGCGCCAGCAGCGCAGGACTAGCGGGGGGGTCTCAAGAGACCCAGTACTTC
V: TRBV5-1
size: .
J: TRBJ2-5
D: TRBD2

CDR3: CASSLDPGYGYTF
DNA: TGTGCCAGCAGCTTAGATCCAGGCTATGGCTACACCTTC
V: TRBV11-2
size: once
J: TRBJ1-2
D: .

CDR3: CASSQLELSFRQGETQYF
DNA: TGCGCCAGCAGCCAACTCGAACTCAGCTTTCGACAGGGAGAGACCCAGTACTTC
V: TRBV4-1
size: .
J: TRBJ2-5
D: TRBD1

CDR3: CASSLGTGGGGNTIYF
DNA: TGTGCCAGCAGCTTGGGGACAGGGGGCGGTGGAAACACCATATATTTT
V: TRBV11-2
size: .
J: TRBJ1-3
D: TRBD1

CDR3: CASSGAPLGGTEAFF
DNA: TGTGCCAGTAGTGGAGCCCCCCTGGGGGGCACTGAAGCTTTCTTT
V: TRBV19
size: .
J: TRBJ1-1
D: .

CDR3: CASSTGATGELFF
DNA: TGTGCCAGCTCGACAGGGGCTACCGGGGAGCTGTTTTTT
V: TRBV12-3/TRBV12-4
size: .
J: TRBJ2-2
D: TRBD1

CDR3: CASSLAAGEGSPLHF
DNA: TGTGCCAGCAGCTTAGCAGCGGGCGAGGGGTCACCCCTCCACTTT
V: TRBV7-9
size: .
J: TRBJ1-6
D: .

CDR3: CASSFKAPGDNSPLHF
DNA: TGTGCCAGCAGTTTTAAGGCCCCCGGGGATAATTCACCCCTCCACTTT
V: TRBV27
size: .
J: TRBJ1-6
D: .

CDR3: CASSGPGGAQETQYF
DNA: TGCGCCAGCAGCGGTCCGGGGGGGGCCCAAGAGACCCAGTACTTC
V: TRBV5-1
size: .
J: TRBJ2-5
D: TRBD2

CDR3: CASSQETGLRTEAFF
DNA: TGCGCCAGCAGCCAGGAAACAGGGTTGAGGACTGAAGCTTTCTTT
V: TRBV4-1
size: once
J: TRBJ1-1
D: .

CDR3: CASTPQAQETQYF
DNA: TGTGCCAGCACCCCTCAGGCGCAAGAGACCCAGTACTTC
V: TRBV7-9
size: .
J: TRBJ2-5
D: .

CDR3: CASSPQGAWKEKLFF
DNA: TGTGCCAGCAGCCCCCAGGGGGCATGGAAGGAAAAACTGTTTTTT
V: TRBV6-2/TRBV6-3
size: .
J: TRBJ1-4
D: TRBD1